This T cell receptor (beta chain) stems from a study of Ad26.COV2.S vaccination and SARS-CoV-2 variants. General observations from the study: Vaccinees and placebo recipients showed similar non-spike TCR breadth. In vaccinated individuals, spike-specific CD8+ and CD4+ T cell responses reportedly displayed substantial breadth. Vaccinated individuals (as opposed to placebo recipients) had higher spike-specific TCR breadth.

Treatment meaning: about 20 received Ad26.COV2.S at low or high dose, single or two shots; roughly five received placebo; per-sample allocation not given. After the first vaccine or placebo injection, samples were drawn on day 63. It was Wuhan-strain SARS-CoV-2 spike that the Ad26 vaccine vector expressed. Trimming took off 2 bases at V and 2 bases at J, with 11 bases between the two ends. The CDR3 is 14 residues long. Germline V CDR1 and CDR2: GTSNPN, SVGIG (reference sequence). Details on this clone: What it recognizes is unknown.

The repertoire was sequenced with immunoSEQ multiplex PCR; TCRdb's copy has only in-frame clones and lacks some. The data show about 680,000 clones, around 90% seen once. This receptor was identified in a person between 18 and 60 years old who received the Ad26.COV2.S COVID-19 vaccine or a placebo. This specimen consisted of peripheral blood, obtained in a trial of Ad26.COV2.S vaccine versus placebo. V is TRBV30 and J is TRBJ2-3, with a weak D call TRBD2 (5 bases). The chain's CDR3 is CAWSPSPNTDTQYF. CDR3 nucleotide sequence: TGTGCCTGGAGTCCTAGCCCTAACACAGATACGCAGTATTTT.